Each of the 13 T cell receptor beta chains below was sequenced from the same sample in a study of molecular identifiers for immune sequencing clone quantification. TCRdb recomputed calls from the PCR reads with MiXCR, one row per CDR3 protein. The data show about 53,000 distinct CDR3 sequences, just over 35% seen once. Sequenced: naive CD8+ T cells from blood, with Jurkat cell RNA spiked in. The sample's subset: FACS-sorted CD8+CD4-CCR7+CD45RA+ naive T cells. These receptors were taken from a human donor in good health. Some libraries in this study had Jurkat cell RNA spiked in.

The CDR3 sequence: CSARPARDSHLQPYEQYF. DNA of the CDR3: TGCAGTGCTAGACCCGCGCGGGACTCCCACCTTCAGCCTTACGAGCAGTACTTC. This sequence joins TRBV20-1 and TRBJ2-7, with D possibly TRBD2 on 6 matching bases. This CDR3 is 18 amino acids long. In germline, CDR1 is DFQATT, CDR2 SNEGSKA (reference sequence). V was pared by 2 bases and J by 4 bases, with 27 bases between.

V usage is TRBV19 and J usage is TRBJ2-7; D call uncertain. V lost 5 bases, J lost 3 bases, and 26 bases lay in between. This CDR3 has 18 amino acids. CDR1 and CDR2 from the germline V gene are LNHDA and SQIVND (reference sequence). The CDR3 DNA sequence: TGTGCCAGTAGTCCCGCAGAGGCTCTCCCCCCTGCGTTCTACGAGCAGTACTTC. Its translation is CASSPAEALPPAFYEQYF.

Many counts were recorded for this clonotype. The chain employs TRBV2 and TRBJ2-3; unclear D gene. Trimming removed 0 bases from V and 1 base from J, with 5 bases in between. Germline loops: CDR1 SNHLY, CDR2 FYNNEI. The CDR3 consists of 14 residues. Here the CDR3 DNA reads TGTGCCAGCAGTGAAGCTAGTGGCACAGATACGCAGTATTTT. As protein: CASSEASGTDTQYF. The full variable domain, with the rest looked up from reference TRBV2 and TRBJ2-3, is EPEVTQTPSHQVTQMGQEVILRCVPISNHLYFYWYRQILGQKVEFLVSFYNNEISEKSEIFDDQFSVERPDGSNFTLKIRSTKLEDSAMYFCASSEASGTDTQYFGPGTRLTVL.

This rearrangement joins TRBV6-5 to TRBJ1-4; unclear D gene. Per germline, CDR1 MNHEY and CDR2 SVGAGI. Trimming removed 4 bases at V and 5 bases at J, with 14 bases between. The CDR3 is made up of 15 amino acids. The chain's CDR3 is CASSSGDGVNEKLFF. CDR3 nucleotide sequence: TGTGCCAGCAGTTCCGGGGATGGGGTCAATGAAAAACTGTTTTTT.

On this clonotype itself: Since a much larger clone is just one base distant, this may be a read error. V usage is TRBV28 and J usage is TRBJ1-5; a possible D gene is TRBD1 (6 bases). Per germline, CDR1 MDHEN and CDR2 SYDVKM. This CDR3 spans 13 amino acids. The CDR3 coding sequence is TGTGCCAGCAGTTGGTCAGGGGATCAGCCCCAGCAGTTT. Translated: CASSWSGDQPQQF.

This clonotype occurred a few times. CDR3 protein: CATSRGVGGDTDTQYF. CDR3 nucleotide sequence: TGTGCCACCAGCAGAGGGGTCGGGGGAGACACAGATACGCAGTATTTT. The rearrangement links TRBV15 to TRBJ2-3, with D possibly TRBD2 on 6 matching bases. The CDR3 covers 16 residues. Per germline, CDR1 LNHNV and CDR2 YYDKDF (reference sequence). Deletions cut 1 base from V and 2 bases from J, with 13 bases between.

The V gene is TRBV28, the J gene TRBJ1-6; TRBD1 aligns across 10 bases. CDR1 MDHEN and CDR2 SYDVKM come from the germline V gene. This CDR3 contains 18 residues. The V and J ends lost 1 base and 6 bases, in that order; junction bases with no gene match: 9. As DNA, the CDR3 is TGTGCCAGCAGTTTATTTTCGGGGACAGGGGAAGGTAATTCACCCCTCCACTTT. It yields the protein CASSLFSGTGEGNSPLHF.

In the case of this clonotype: The final CDR3 position lacks the conserved phenylalanine or tryptophan, pointing to a likely read error. The chain employs TRBV4-1 and TRBJ2-7; the D is unclear. Germline V gene sequence: CDR1 MGHRA, CDR2 YSYEKL. Trimming left V 4 bases short and J 1 base short, with 11 bases between. The CDR3 runs 14 residues. This CDR3 is CASSLSLGSYEQYI. CDR3 bases: TGCGCCAGCAGCCTCTCCCTTGGGTCCTACGAGCAGTACATC.

Remarks on this clonotype: At one boundary the junction diverges from the germline segment, which might be a read error. This chain links TRBV9 with TRBJ1-2; 11 bases fit TRBD1. Germline V CDR1 and CDR2: SGDLS, YYNGEE. The CDR3 has 17 residues. CDR3 nucleotides: TGTGCCAGCAGCAACTCCCCCTGGACAGGGGGCGACTATGGCGACACCTTC. Protein: CASSNSPWTGGDYGDTF.

V usage is TRBV13 and J usage is TRBJ2-5, with 15 bases identical to TRBD2. Losses at the gene ends were 5 bases for V and 4 bases for J; bases not matched to a gene: 8. This CDR3 has 17 amino acids. The germline gives CDR1 PRHDT, CDR2 FYEKMQ (reference sequence). CDR3 DNA sequence: TGTGCCAGCAGCCACGGTACGGGACTAGCGGGAGGAGAGACCCAGTACTTC. As protein: CASSHGTGLAGGETQYF.

This clonotype came up many times. The genes are TRBV28 and TRBJ2-6; D may be TRBD2 (6 bases). From germline, CDR1 is MDHEN and CDR2 SYDVKM. Trimming took off 2 bases at V and 2 bases at J, with 10 bases between the two ends. This CDR3 is built from 16 residues. DNA for the CDR3: TGTGCCAGCAGTTTAGAGTGGGGGGCTGGGGCCAACGTCCTGACTTTC. It specifies CASSLEWGAGANVLTF.

The CDR3: CASSLTTTDTQYF. The CDR3 DNA reads TGTGCCAGCAGCTTGACTACGACAGATACGCAGTATTTT. This rearrangement joins TRBV5-6 to TRBJ2-3; no definite D call. Germline CDR1 SGHDT, CDR2 YYEEEE. Trimming removed 1 base from V and 3 bases from J, with 6 bases in between. CDR3 length: 13 amino acids. Full variable domain (outside the CDR3, taken from reference TRBV5-6 and TRBJ2-3): DAGVTQSPTHLIKTRGQQVTLRCSPKSGHDTVSWYQQALGQGPQFIFQYYEEEERQRGNFPDRFSGHQFPNYSSELNVNALLLGDSALYLCASSLTTTDTQYFGPGTRLTVL.

With respect to this clonotype: One end of the junction varies from germline; a read error may be responsible. This rearrangement joins TRBV29-1 to TRBJ1-2; D uncertain. CDR1 is SQVTM and CDR2 is ANQGSEA in the germline V gene. CDR3 size: 12 residues. The CDR3: CSVEDINYGYSF. The CDR3 coding sequence is TGCAGCGTTGAAGATATAAACTATGGCTACTCCTTC.